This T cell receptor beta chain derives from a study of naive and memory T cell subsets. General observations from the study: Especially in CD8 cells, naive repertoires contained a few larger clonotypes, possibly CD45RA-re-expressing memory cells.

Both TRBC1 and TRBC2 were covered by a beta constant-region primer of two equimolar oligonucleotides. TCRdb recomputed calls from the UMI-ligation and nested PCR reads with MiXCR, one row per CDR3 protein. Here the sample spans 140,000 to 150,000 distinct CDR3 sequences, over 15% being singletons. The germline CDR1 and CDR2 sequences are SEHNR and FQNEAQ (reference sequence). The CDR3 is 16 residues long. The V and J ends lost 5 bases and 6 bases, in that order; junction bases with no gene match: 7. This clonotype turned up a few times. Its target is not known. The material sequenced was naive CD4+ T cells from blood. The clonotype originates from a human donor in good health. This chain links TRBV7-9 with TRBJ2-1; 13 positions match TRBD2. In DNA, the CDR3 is TGTGCCAGCAGCCCGGGGACTAGCGGGACTGGCAATGAGCAGTTCTTC. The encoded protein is CASSPGTSGTGNEQFF.